These 12 T cell receptor beta chains originate from one sample sequenced in a study of T cells after yellow fever vaccination. Via MiXCR, TCRdb re-called the 5' RACE reads, giving one row per CDR3 protein. The profile shows some 320,000 distinct CDR3 sequences, 4.1% of them singletons. The sample consisted of PBMCs, taken 5 days after the yellow fever booster vaccination. The receptors stem from a man younger than 35 who received the YFV17D yellow fever vaccine.

This clonotype has only a few counts. V usage is TRBV7-8 and J usage is TRBJ1-2; 7 bases line up with TRBD1. The V gene's germline CDR1 is SGHVS and CDR2 FQNEAQ. The J segment lost 6 bases and the V segment lost 2 bases, leaving 6 bases of the junction unmatched. The CDR3 is 14 amino acids. CDR3 sequence reads: CASSLLTGVNGYTF. CDR3 DNA sequence: TGTGCCAGCAGCTTATTAACAGGGGTGAATGGCTACACCTTC.

Only a few counts were recorded for this clonotype. The chain uses TRBV5-1 and TRBJ1-1; D unclear. Germline assignment: CDR1 SGHRS and CDR2 YFSETQ. The V end lost 1 base, the J end lost 4 bases, and 11 bases lay between the germline ends. The CDR3 contains 14 residues. CDR3 protein: CASSLSGSSTEAFF. The CDR3, as DNA: TGCGCCAGCAGCTTGTCCGGGTCGAGCACTGAAGCTTTCTTT.

This clonotype was observed a handful of times. This chain joins TRBV20-1 and TRBJ1-2, with a tentative D call TRBD1 (5 bases). Germline assignment: CDR1 DFQATT and CDR2 SNEGSKA (reference sequence). V gave up 0 bases and J gave up 3 bases, with 14 bases separating them. The CDR3 runs 15 residues. CDR3 sequence: CSARDYRDGHYGYTF. The CDR3, as DNA: TGCAGTGCTAGAGATTATAGGGACGGACACTATGGCTACACCTTC.

This clonotype has a count of ten or more. The J gene is TRBJ2-4, the V gene TRBV15; D gene unclear. Trimming pared 5 bases from V and 0 bases from J, leaving 8 bases between. Germline V gene sequence: CDR1 LNHNV, CDR2 YYDKDF (reference sequence). The CDR3 covers 14 residues. CDR3 residues: CATSLYLAKNIQYF. The CDR3 DNA is TGTGCCACCAGCCTGTACTTAGCCAAAAACATTCAGTACTTC.

The chain has TRBV27 and TRBJ1-1; D unclear. V was clipped by 1 base and J by 5 bases, with 14 bases between them. Germline CDR1 and CDR2: MNHEY and SMNVEV (reference sequence). The CDR3 totals 15 residues. Here the CDR3 reads CASSLYPGSKTEAFF. Here the CDR3 DNA reads TGTGCCAGCAGTTTATACCCGGGAAGTAAGACTGAAGCTTTCTTT.

This clonotype was seen only a few times. The genes are TRBV29-1 and TRBJ1-3; D is possibly TRBD1 (5 bases). CDR1 is SQVTM, CDR2 ANQGSEA, per germline. V was trimmed by 7 bases and J by 3 bases, leaving 13 bases between them. The CDR3 has 13 amino acids. The CDR3 region has the DNA TGCAGCGCTTCTGAGGGGCTTGGAAACACCATATATTTT. The encoded protein is CSASEGLGNTIYF.

This clonotype was found a few times. The chain recombines TRBV12-5 with TRBJ2-5; D possibly corresponds to TRBD1 (6 bases). Germline V lookup: CDR1 LGHNT, CDR2 FRNRAP. The V gene lost 1 base and the J gene lost 4 bases, with 19 bases spanning the gap. The CDR3 is 17 residues long. The CDR3 spells CASGLATGRGGAETQYF. CDR3 nucleotide sequence: TGTGCTAGTGGTTTGGCCACGGGTCGAGGGGGTGCAGAGACCCAGTACTTC.

A few counts support this clonotype. The gene calls are TRBV12-3 or TRBV12-4 and TRBJ1-5, with D maybe TRBD1 (5 bases). There are 15 residues in the CDR3. Deletions cut 5 bases from V and 5 bases from J, with 16 bases between. The CDR3 reads CASSPGLAIHQPQHF. The CDR3 DNA is TGTGCCAGCAGTCCGGGACTGGCAATTCATCAGCCCCAGCATTTT.

This clonotype was recorded at least ten times. The chain carries TRBV5-6 and TRBJ1-1; D gene ambiguous. The length of the CDR3 is 12 residues. Germline V gene lookup returns CDR1 SGHDT and CDR2 YYEEEE. V was clipped by 0 bases and J by 4 bases, with 4 bases between them. The CDR3 nucleotides are TGTGCCAGCAGCTTGGTGTCCACTGAAGCTTTCTTT. Translating it yields CASSLVSTEAFF.

This clonotype was seen ten or more times. This rearrangement joins TRBV10-3 to TRBJ2-3; D is possibly TRBD1 (6 bases). V was shortened by 1 base and J by 1 base, with 12 bases between the two germline ends. CDR1 is ENHRY and CDR2 is SYGVKD in the germline V gene. The CDR3 has 16 amino acids. The CDR3 DNA reads TGTGCCATCAGTGAGTTGACCCGACAGGGCACAGATACGCAGTATTTT. Its translation is CAISELTRQGTDTQYF.

A few counts support this clonotype. The chain recombines TRBV3-1 with TRBJ2-2; TRBD1 agrees at 12 bases. Trimming took 5 bases from V and 5 from J; bases not matched to a gene: 18. Per the germline V gene, CDR1 is LGHDT and CDR2 is YNNKEL (reference sequence). There are 20 residues in the CDR3. The CDR3 DNA reads as TGTGCCAGCAGCGCCCCCCCGGGACAGGGGGCGATGGGGAGAACCGGGGAGCTGTTTTTT. This gives the protein CASSAPPGQGAMGRTGELFF.

The chain is built from TRBV15 and TRBJ2-1; TRBD1 agrees at 7 bases. The germline V gene has CDR1 LNHNV and CDR2 YYDKDF (reference sequence). The V and J ends lost 0 bases and 7 bases, in that order; junction bases with no gene match: 6. This CDR3 is 15 amino acids long. The DNA of the CDR3 is TGTGCCACCAGCAGAGAAGGGGGCGCGAGGAATGAGCAGTTCTTC. This translates into CATSREGGARNEQFF.